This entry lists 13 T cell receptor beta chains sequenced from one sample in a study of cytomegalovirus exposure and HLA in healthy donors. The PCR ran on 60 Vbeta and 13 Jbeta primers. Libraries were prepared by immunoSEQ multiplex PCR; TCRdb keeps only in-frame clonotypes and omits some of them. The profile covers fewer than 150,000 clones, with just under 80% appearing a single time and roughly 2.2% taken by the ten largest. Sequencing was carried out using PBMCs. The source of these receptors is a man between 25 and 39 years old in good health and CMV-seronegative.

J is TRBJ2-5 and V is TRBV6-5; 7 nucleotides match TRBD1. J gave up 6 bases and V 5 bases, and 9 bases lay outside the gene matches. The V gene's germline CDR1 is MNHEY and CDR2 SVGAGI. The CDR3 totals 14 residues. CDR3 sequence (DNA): TGTGCCAGCAGTCTCGACAGGGAGCGGCAGACCCAGTACTTC. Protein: CASSLDRERQTQYF.

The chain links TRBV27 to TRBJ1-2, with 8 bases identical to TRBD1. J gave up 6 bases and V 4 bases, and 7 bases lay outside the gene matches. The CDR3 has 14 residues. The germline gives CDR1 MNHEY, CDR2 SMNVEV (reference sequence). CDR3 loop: CASSSDRGVNGYTF. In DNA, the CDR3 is TGTGCCAGCAGTTCTGACAGGGGTGTGAATGGCTACACCTTC.

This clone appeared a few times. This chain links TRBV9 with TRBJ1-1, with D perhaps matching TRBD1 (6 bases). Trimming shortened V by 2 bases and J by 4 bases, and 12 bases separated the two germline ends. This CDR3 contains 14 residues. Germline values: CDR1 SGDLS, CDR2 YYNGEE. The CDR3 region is CASSVRDTGTEAFF. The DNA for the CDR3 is TGTGCCAGCAGCGTGAGGGACACAGGCACTGAAGCTTTCTTT.

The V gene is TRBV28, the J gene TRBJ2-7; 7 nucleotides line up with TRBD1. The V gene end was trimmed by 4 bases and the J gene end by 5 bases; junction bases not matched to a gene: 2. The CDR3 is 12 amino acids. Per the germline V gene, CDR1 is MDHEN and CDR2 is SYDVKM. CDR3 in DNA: TGTGCCAGCAGTTCAGGGGGAAACGAGCAGTACTTC. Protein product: CASSSGGNEQYF.

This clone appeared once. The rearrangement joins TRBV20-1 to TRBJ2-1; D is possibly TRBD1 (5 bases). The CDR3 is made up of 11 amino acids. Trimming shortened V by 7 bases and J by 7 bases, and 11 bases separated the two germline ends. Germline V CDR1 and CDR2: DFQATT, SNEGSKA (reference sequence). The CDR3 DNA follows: TGCAGTGACTTACAGGTAAATGAGCAGTTCTTC. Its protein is CSDLQVNEQFF.

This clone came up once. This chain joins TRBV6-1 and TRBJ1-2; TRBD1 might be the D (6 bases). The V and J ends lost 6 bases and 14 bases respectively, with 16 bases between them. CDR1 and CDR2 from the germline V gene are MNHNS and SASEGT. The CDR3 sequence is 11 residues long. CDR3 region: CASSQGGVITF. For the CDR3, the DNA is TGTGCCAGCAGCCAAGGGGGGGTTATTACCTTC.

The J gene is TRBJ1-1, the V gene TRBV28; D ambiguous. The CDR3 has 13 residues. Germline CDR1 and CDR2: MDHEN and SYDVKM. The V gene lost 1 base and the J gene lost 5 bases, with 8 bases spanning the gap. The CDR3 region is CASSLSGLTEAFF. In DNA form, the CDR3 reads TGTGCCAGCAGTTTATCGGGGTTAACTGAAGCTTTCTTT.

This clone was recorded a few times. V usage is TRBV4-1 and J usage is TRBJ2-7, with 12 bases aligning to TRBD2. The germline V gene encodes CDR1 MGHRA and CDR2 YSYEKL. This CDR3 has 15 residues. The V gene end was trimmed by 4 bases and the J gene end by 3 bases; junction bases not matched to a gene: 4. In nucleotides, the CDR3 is TGCGCCAGCAGCCCATCGGGACTAGCGGGCTACGAGCAGTACTTC. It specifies CASSPSGLAGYEQYF.

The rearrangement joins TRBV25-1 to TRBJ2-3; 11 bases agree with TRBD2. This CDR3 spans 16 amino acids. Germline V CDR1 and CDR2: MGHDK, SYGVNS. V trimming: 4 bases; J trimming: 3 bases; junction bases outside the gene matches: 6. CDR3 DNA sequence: TGTGCCAGCAGTGCTCGGAGACTAGCGGGGACAGATACGCAGTATTTT. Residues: CASSARRLAGTDTQYF. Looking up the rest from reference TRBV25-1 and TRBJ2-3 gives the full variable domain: EADIYQTPRYLVIGTGKKITLECSQTMGHDKMYWYQQDPGMELHLIHYSYGVNSTEKGDLSSESTVSRIRTEHFPLTLESARPSHTSQYLCASSARRLAGTDTQYFGPGTRLTVL.

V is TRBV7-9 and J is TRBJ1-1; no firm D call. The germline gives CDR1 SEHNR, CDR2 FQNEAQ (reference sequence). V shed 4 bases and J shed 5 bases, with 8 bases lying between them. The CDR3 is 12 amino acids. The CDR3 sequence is CASSSLSTEAFF. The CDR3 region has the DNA TGTGCCAGCAGCTCCCTAAGTACTGAAGCTTTCTTT.

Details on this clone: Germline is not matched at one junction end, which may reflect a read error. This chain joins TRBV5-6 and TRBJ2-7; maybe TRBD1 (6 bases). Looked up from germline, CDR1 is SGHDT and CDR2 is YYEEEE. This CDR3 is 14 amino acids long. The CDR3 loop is CASIPRTDSHEQYF. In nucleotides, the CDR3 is TGTGCCAGCATACCTAGGACAGACTCCCACGAGCAGTACTTC.

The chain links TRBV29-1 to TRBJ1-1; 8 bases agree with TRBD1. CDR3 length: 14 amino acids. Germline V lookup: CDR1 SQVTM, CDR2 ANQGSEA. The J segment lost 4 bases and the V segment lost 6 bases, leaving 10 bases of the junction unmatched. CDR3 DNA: TGCAGCGTGGGCCCGGGACAGGCGAGCACTGAAGCTTTCTTT. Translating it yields CSVGPGQASTEAFF. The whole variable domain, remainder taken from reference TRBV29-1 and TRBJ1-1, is SAVISQKPSRDICQRGTSLTIQCQVDSQVTMMFWYRQQPGQSLTLIATANQGSEATYESGFVIDKFPISRPNLTFSTLTVSNMSPEDSSIYLCSVGPGQASTEAFFGQGTRLTVV.

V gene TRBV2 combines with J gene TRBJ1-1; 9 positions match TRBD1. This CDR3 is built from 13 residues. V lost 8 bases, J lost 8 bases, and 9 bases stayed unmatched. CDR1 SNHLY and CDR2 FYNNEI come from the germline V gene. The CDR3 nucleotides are TGTGCCAGCGGTGGGGACAGGGACGGAGAAGCTTTCTTT. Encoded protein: CASGGDRDGEAFF.